Below, one T cell receptor (beta chain) is given with its context. The CDR3 sequence is 15 residues long. The V gene end was trimmed by 0 bases and the J gene end by 2 bases; junction bases not matched to a gene: 3. Per germline, CDR1 SEHNR and CDR2 FQNEAQ (reference sequence). The data were obtained in a study of blood T cell repertoires in COVID-19. The protocol was immunoSEQ multiplex PCR, while the TCRdb copy is restricted to in-frame clones and leaves out a portion. The sample contains 50,000 to 75,000 clones, 80% of which appear only once. The V call is TRBV7-9, the J call TRBJ2-7; 8 bases are shared with TRBD2. Sample: peripheral blood. The TCR comes from a man in his 60s with acute or convalescent COVID-19. This CDR3 reads CASSLARGGTYEQYF. CDR3 DNA sequence: TGTGCCAGCAGCTTAGCTCGGGGGGGAACCTACGAGCAGTACTTC.